This T cell receptor (beta chain) was obtained from a study of graft-versus-host responses after intestinal transplantation. The CDR3 covers 18 residues. Germline V gene data show CDR1 as LGHNA and CDR2 as YNFKEQ. After removal of 0 bases from V and 4 bases from J, the junction contained 11 bases not matched to a gene. Produced via immunoSEQ multiplex PCR; TCRdb's table is partial and in-frame only. The table has about 51,000 clones, more than 70% seen once; the top ten hold 0.55% to 0.65%. A remark on this clone: Its antigen is not known.

This chain joins TRBV4-2 and TRBJ1-5; 8 bases fit TRBD1. The source of this sequence is a human donor who was the organ donor for an intestinal transplant. The source material was unstimulated CD4+ T cells sorted from spleen or lymph node cells, sampled before transplant. CDR3 DNA sequence: TGTGCCAGCAGCCAAGATAGGACAGGGAGAGGGGTGAATCAGCCCCAGCATTTT. This encodes CASSQDRTGRGVNQPQHF.